These 27 T cell receptor beta chains came from one sample sequenced in a study of patients and donors after allogeneic stem cell transplantation. TCRdb reprocessed the RT-PCR reads with MiXCR, giving one entry per CDR3 protein. This sample has roughly 200,000 distinct CDR3 sequences, with around 41% found just once. Sequenced: blood, either unsorted or a sorted T cell fraction (not recorded which). The source of these receptors is a human donor who was either an allogeneic HSCT recipient or a stem cell or donor lymphocyte infusion donor (not recorded which). It is not recorded whose cells these are; they may come from a transplant donor.

This chain connects TRBV2 to TRBJ2-3, with D possibly being TRBD1 or TRBD2 (5 bases each). Germline CDR1 reads SNHLY; CDR2 reads FYNNEI. The CDR3 totals 12 residues. The ends were cut back, 7 bases at V and 6 bases at J, with 11 bases in the middle. The CDR3 region is CASIGWGDTQYF. The CDR3 region has the DNA TGTGCCAGCATTGGTTGGGGGGATACGCAGTATTTT. The complete variable domain, with remaining parts taken from reference TRBV2 and TRBJ2-3, reads EPEVTQTPSHQVTQMGQEVILRCVPISNHLYFYWYRQILGQKVEFLVSFYNNEISEKSEIFDDQFSVERPDGSNFTLKIRSTKLEDSAMYFCASIGWGDTQYFGPGTRLTVL.

This clonotype has just a few counts. The rearrangement joins TRBV5-1 to TRBJ1-1; the D is unclear. This CDR3 region has 15 residues. Trimming removed 0 bases at V and 0 bases at J, with 9 bases between. Germline CDR1 reads SGHRS; CDR2 reads YFSETQ. Written as DNA, the CDR3 is TGCGCCAGCAGCTTGGAAGGACGGATGAACACTGAAGCTTTCTTT. As protein: CASSLEGRMNTEAFF.

In its sample, this clonotype was seen a few times. The V gene is TRBV28, the J gene TRBJ1-5; TRBD1 matches at 7 bases. CDR3 length: 13 amino acids. Germline trimming cut 7 bases from V and 2 bases from J; bases unmatched to any gene: 2. CDR1 MDHEN and CDR2 SYDVKM come from the germline V gene. CDR3 nucleotides: TGTGCCAGCAACGGACAGGGCAATCAGCCCCAGCATTTT. Protein sequence: CASNGQGNQPQHF.

The genes are TRBV9 and TRBJ1-4; maybe TRBD1 (5 bases). The V gene lost 0 bases and the J gene lost 7 bases, with 13 bases spanning the gap. This CDR3 region has 15 residues. Germline lookup yields CDR1 SGDLS and CDR2 YYNGEE. The CDR3 nucleotides are TGTGCCAGCAGCGTAGGGGGGAAAATCAGTGAAAAACTGTTTTTT. Amino acids: CASSVGGKISEKLFF.

This clonotype was found a few times. This rearrangement joins TRBV4-3 to TRBJ1-4; D is undetermined. V lost 2 bases, J lost 7 bases, and 5 bases lay in between. The germline CDR1 and CDR2 sequences are LGHNA and YSLEER. The CDR3 spans 12 residues. DNA for the CDR3: TGCGCCAGCAGCCAAAGGCGTGAAAAACTGTTTTTT. Protein sequence: CASSQRREKLFF.

A few counts support this clonotype. The chain employs TRBV4-2 and TRBJ1-2, with D perhaps TRBD1 (5 bases). Germline CDR1 reads LGHNA; CDR2 reads YNFKEQ. V lost 4 bases and J lost 3, with 12 bases in between. This CDR3 is built from 14 residues. CDR3 bases: TGTGCCAGCAGCCCGTGGGGGATTGACTATGGCTACACCTTC. This gives the protein CASSPWGIDYGYTF.

This clonotype was seen a handful of times. The rearrangement uses TRBV4-1 and TRBJ1-6; weak D call: TRBD1 (6 bases). V gave up 6 bases and J gave up 8 bases, with 20 bases separating them. Per the germline V gene, CDR1 is MGHRA and CDR2 is YSYEKL. This CDR3 has 16 residues. The CDR3 spells CASRKWGAPFDSPLHF. CDR3 nucleotides: TGCGCCAGCAGGAAGTGGGGGGCGCCTTTCGATTCACCCCTCCACTTT.

The chain carries TRBV7-6 and TRBJ1-6, with D uncertain. Looked up from germline, CDR1 is SGHVS and CDR2 is FNYEAQ. With 1 base removed from V and 9 bases from J, the gap between germline ends came to 7 bases. The CDR3 totals 13 residues. CDR3 loop: CASSLGWGSPLHF. The CDR3 DNA reads TGTGCCAGCAGCTTAGGGTGGGGTTCACCCCTCCACTTT.

CDR3 nucleotide sequence: TGTGCCAGCAGTTTGTTTGTGGATCAGCCCCAGCATTTT. This codes for CASSLFVDQPQHF. The chain joins TRBV12-3 or TRBV12-4 to TRBJ1-5; D gene unclear. Trimming took 3 bases from V and 5 from J, leaving 8 bases between them. The CDR3 is 13 amino acids.

The chain couples TRBV7-9 to TRBJ2-5; perhaps TRBD1 as D (5 bases). V lost 1 base and J 5 bases, leaving 14 bases between the germline ends. CDR1 SEHNR and CDR2 FQNEAQ come from the germline V gene (reference sequence). The CDR3 length is 15 residues. The CDR3 sequence is CASSLGAGSLETQYF. The CDR3 nucleotides are TGTGCCAGCAGCTTAGGGGCAGGGTCTTTGGAGACCCAGTACTTC.

The V and J genes are TRBV25-1 and TRBJ2-7; D gene unclear. Germline V gene data show CDR1 as MGHDK and CDR2 as SYGVNS. Trimming pared 1 base from V and 2 bases from J, leaving 3 bases between. This CDR3 spans 12 amino acids. The CDR3 sequence: CASSEFPYEQYF. The DNA for the CDR3 is TGTGCCAGCAGTGAATTCCCCTACGAGCAGTACTTC.

To note about this clonotype: An end of the junction does not agree with germline; a read error may underlie this. The V gene is TRBV28, the J gene TRBJ1-1; D remains ambiguous. The germline V gene has CDR1 MDHEN and CDR2 SYDVKM. The CDR3 length is 11 residues. The CDR3 is CASGFPPEAFF. In DNA, the CDR3 is TGTGCCAGCGGTTTTCCTCCTGAAGCTTTCTTT.

The table lists this clonotype with a few counts. The chain has TRBV3-1 and TRBJ1-2; D not certain. With 0 bases removed from V and 8 bases from J, the gap between germline ends came to 7 bases. The CDR3 extends over 12 amino acids. Germline V gene sequence: CDR1 LGHDT, CDR2 YNNKEL (reference sequence). CDR3 DNA sequence: TGTGCCAGCAGCCAAGACAGCAGGGGCTACACCTTC. This sequence encodes CASSQDSRGYTF.

A few counts support this clonotype. V gene TRBV7-2 combines with J gene TRBJ1-5, with no clear D. The germline V gene encodes CDR1 SGHTA and CDR2 FQGNSA. This CDR3 region has 15 residues. Trimming took 1 base from V and 1 from J, leaving 8 bases between them. CDR3 region: CASSLDGRSNQPQHF. In nucleotides, the CDR3 is TGTGCCAGCAGCTTAGATGGAAGAAGCAATCAGCCCCAGCATTTT.

This clonotype occurred a few times. The V gene is TRBV6-6, the J gene TRBJ1-5, with D tentatively TRBD1 (6 bases). Germline assignment: CDR1 MNHNY and CDR2 SVGAGI (reference sequence). V shed 6 bases and J shed 7 bases, with 13 bases lying between them. The CDR3 length is 13 residues. CDR3 bases: TGTGCCAGCAGGCCAGGGGCGGAGCAGCCCCAGCATTTT. Translation gives CASRPGAEQPQHF.

CDR3 region: CASSLEANYGYTF. The CDR3 region has the DNA TGCGCCAGCAGCTTGGAGGCTAACTATGGCTACACCTTC. The chain uses TRBV5-1 and TRBJ1-2; D gene uncertain. With 0 bases removed from V and 0 bases from J, the gap between germline ends came to 3 bases. The CDR3 is made up of 13 amino acids. Germline lookup yields CDR1 SGHRS and CDR2 YFSETQ.

In this sample, this clonotype turned up a few times. The rearrangement links TRBV5-1 to TRBJ2-7; no firm D call. In germline, CDR1 is SGHRS, CDR2 YFSETQ. The CDR3 consists of 13 residues. The V and J ends lost 0 bases and 1 base respectively, with 5 bases between them. CDR3 amino acids: CASSLDGSYEQYF. For the CDR3, the DNA is TGCGCCAGCAGCTTGGACGGATCCTACGAGCAGTACTTC.

This clonotype was seen a few times. The chain is built from TRBV29-1 and TRBJ2-6, with D possibly matching TRBD1 (5 bases). Between the trimmed V and J ends, which lost 6 bases and 0 bases, there was a span of 6 bases. This CDR3 has 13 residues. Germline CDR1 reads SQVTM; CDR2 reads ANQGSEA. Here the CDR3 DNA reads TGCAGCGTCCAGGGCTCTGGGGCCAACGTCCTGACTTTC. Protein: CSVQGSGANVLTF.

The V call is TRBV4-1, the J call TRBJ2-1, with 8 positions matching TRBD1. The CDR3 loop spans 15 amino acids. Trimming removed 0 bases from V and 6 bases from J; junction bases left unmatched: 4. Germline CDR1 MGHRA, CDR2 YSYEKL. CDR3 loop: CASSQEDRDLNEQFF. In nucleotides, the CDR3 is TGCGCCAGCAGCCAAGAGGACAGGGACCTCAATGAGCAGTTCTTC.

This clonotype came up a few times. The chain has TRBV18 and TRBJ1-5, with D maybe TRBD1 (6 bases). The length of the CDR3 is 16 residues. Germline V gives CDR1 KGHSH, CDR2 LQKENI. With 6 bases removed from V and 0 bases from J, the gap between germline ends came to 15 bases. The CDR3 DNA is TGTGCCAGCTCGGCCGGGACACCCTATAGCAATCAGCCCCAGCATTTT. It codes for CASSAGTPYSNQPQHF.

This chain links TRBV3-1 with TRBJ2-5, with D uncertain. V was shortened by 1 base and J by 0 bases, with 6 bases between the two germline ends. Germline V CDR1 and CDR2: LGHDT, YNNKEL (reference sequence). The CDR3 spans 14 residues. CDR3 nucleotides: TGTGCCAGCAGCCAAGTGGCAGACCAAGAGACCCAGTACTTC. Amino acid sequence: CASSQVADQETQYF.

This rearrangement joins TRBV9 to TRBJ1-1; D uncertain. The CDR3 totals 12 residues. Germline V gene data show CDR1 as SGDLS and CDR2 as YYNGEE. V dropped 0 bases and J dropped 11 bases, with 11 bases sitting between them. The CDR3, as DNA: TGTGCCAGCAGCGTAGGCCGGTCCCCCGCTTTCTTT. This codes for CASSVGRSPAFF.

The chain carries TRBV6-6 and TRBJ1-1, with D tentatively TRBD1 (6 bases). This CDR3 contains 15 residues. V was trimmed by 11 bases and J by 7 bases, leaving 26 bases between them. CDR1 and CDR2 (germline): MNHNY, SVGAGI (reference sequence). The CDR3 region is CAHRASNVGSGEAFF. CDR3 nucleotides: TGTGCCCACAGGGCCTCTAATGTGGGGAGTGGTGAAGCTTTCTTT.

This clonotype was counted only a few times. V and J are TRBV29-1 and TRBJ1-1; tentatively, D is TRBD1 (5 bases). The germline gives CDR1 SQVTM, CDR2 ANQGSEA. This CDR3 contains 11 residues. The V gene lost 8 bases and the J gene lost 4 bases, with 11 bases spanning the gap. The CDR3 is CSPRRGTEAFF. CDR3 nucleotide sequence: TGCAGCCCTAGGAGGGGCACTGAAGCTTTCTTT.

V and J are TRBV12-3 or TRBV12-4 and TRBJ2-7; a possible D gene is TRBD1 (5 bases). V was shortened by 3 bases and J by 0 bases, with 12 bases between the two germline ends. The CDR3 contains 15 residues. The chain's CDR3 is CASSFGRVFSYEQYF. CDR3 bases: TGTGCCAGCAGTTTCGGCAGGGTGTTCTCCTACGAGCAGTACTTC.

This chain links TRBV29-1 with TRBJ1-4; 12 bases align to TRBD1. Losses at the gene ends were 7 bases for V and 2 bases for J; bases not matched to a gene: 5. The CDR3 runs 15 residues. Germline V CDR1 and CDR2: SQVTM, ANQGSEA. As DNA, the CDR3 is TGCAGCGCTGGGACAGGGGGCGCGACTAATGAAAAACTGTTTTTT. This sequence encodes CSAGTGGATNEKLFF.

This clonotype is a singleton in its sample. V and J are TRBV7-9 and TRBJ2-1; D might be TRBD2 (6 bases). Trimming removed 4 bases at V and 5 bases at J, with 15 bases between. Per germline, CDR1 SEHNR and CDR2 FQNEAQ (reference sequence). This CDR3 has 15 amino acids. The CDR3, as DNA: TGTGCCAGCAGCTCTCCGACTAGTACGGACAATGAGCAGTTCTTC. The encoded protein is CASSSPTSTDNEQFF.